This TCR beta chain was found in a study of human T cells and chemical hapten exposure. Overall study: A patient group, mainly female, showed alopecia areata, totalis or universalis.

Via MiXCR, TCRdb re-called the RACE reads, giving one row per CDR3 protein. The data hold 40,000 or so distinct CDR3 sequences, with about 4% observed a single time. This clonotype appeared many times. This CDR3 has 14 residues. Trimming took 3 bases from V and 3 from J; bases not matched to a gene: 5. Germline V CDR1 and CDR2: SGHAT, FQNNGV. As to time point: patch test 1, 2 weeks after DPC sensitization. Described treatment: therapeutic diphenylcyclopropenone sensitization with weekly scalp DPC. Total RNA came from unfractionated whole blood. This rearrangement joins TRBV11-2 to TRBJ2-7; TRBD2 matches 7 bases. The source of this sequence is a man aged 50 to 60 with alopecia areata. Some clones in this sample may be carry-over from other donors' samples. The sample here was whole blood, taken in connection with sensitization to the hapten diphenylcyclopropenone (DPC). The CDR3 sequence is CASSLGGSYYEQYF. DNA of the CDR3: TGTGCCAGCAGCTTGGGGGGGTCTTACTACGAGCAGTACTTC.